This T cell receptor beta chain was sequenced for a study of shared clonotypes between healthy human individuals. Clones were read by immunoSEQ multiplex PCR, and TCRdb kept only the in-frame ones, dropping some. Of approximately 470,000 clones in the sample, over 70% were seen once. CDR1 is KGHSH, CDR2 LQKENI, per germline. The V end was cut by 6 bases, the J end by 3 bases, with 16 bases between. The CDR3 covers 15 residues. Recent vaccinations or acute infections were absent in the healthy HIV-negative adult donors. The specimen sequenced was PBMCs. V gene TRBV18 combines with J gene TRBJ2-3; possible D gene TRBD1, 5 bases. The sequence came from a woman between 40 and 50 years old in good health. Some clones in this sample may be carry-over from other donors' samples. The CDR3: CASSANQGLTDTQYF. In DNA, the CDR3 is TGTGCCAGCTCGGCTAACCAGGGTCTAACAGATACGCAGTATTTT. The variable domain in full, with the rest retrieved from reference TRBV18 and TRBJ2-3, is NAGVMQNPRHLVRRRGQEARLRCSPMKGHSHVYWYRQLPEEGLKFMVYLQKENIIDESGMPKERFSAEFPKEGPSILRIQQVVRGDSAAYFCASSANQGLTDTQYFGPGTRLTVL.